This entry concerns a single T cell receptor (beta chain). This entry comes from a study of blood T cell repertoires in COVID-19. Repertoires were generated with immunoSEQ multiplex PCR, while TCRdb's copy carries only in-frame clones and drops some. The sample yields approximately 200,000 clones, 84% seen once. Germline assignment: CDR1 SEHNR and CDR2 FQNEAQ (reference sequence). The CDR3 sequence is 15 residues long. V shed 2 bases and J 11 bases; nucleotides not matched to a gene: 11. The receptor's source is a man between 60 and 75 years old who had recovered from COVID-19. This chain connects TRBV7-9 to TRBJ1-4; 7 bases line up with TRBD1. Sequencing was performed on PBMCs or T cells enriched from blood (not recorded which). The CDR3 region is CASSLRSNEGAKLFF. The CDR3 region has the DNA TGTGCCAGCAGCTTAAGGTCTAACGAGGGGGCTAAACTGTTTTTT. Complete variable domain (other parts from reference TRBV7-9 and TRBJ1-4): DTGVSQNPRHKITKRGQNVTFRCDPISEHNRLYWYRQTLGQGPEFLTYFQNEAQLEKSRLLSDRFSAERPKGSFSTLEIQRTEQGDSAMYLCASSLRSNEGAKLFFGSGTQLSVL.